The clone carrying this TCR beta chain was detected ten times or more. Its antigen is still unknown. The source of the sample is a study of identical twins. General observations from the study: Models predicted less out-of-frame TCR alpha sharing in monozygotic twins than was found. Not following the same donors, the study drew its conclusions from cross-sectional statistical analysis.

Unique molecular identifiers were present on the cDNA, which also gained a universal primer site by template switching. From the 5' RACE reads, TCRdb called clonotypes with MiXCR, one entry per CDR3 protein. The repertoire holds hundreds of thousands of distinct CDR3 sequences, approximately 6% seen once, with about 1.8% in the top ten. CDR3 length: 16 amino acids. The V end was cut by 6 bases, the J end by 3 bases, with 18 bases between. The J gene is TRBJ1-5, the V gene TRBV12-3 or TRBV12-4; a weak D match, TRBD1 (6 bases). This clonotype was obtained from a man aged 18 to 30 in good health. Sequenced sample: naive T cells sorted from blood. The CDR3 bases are TGTGCCAGCAGCCCCCCTGGTCGGGGGCTCAATCAGCCCCAGCATTTT. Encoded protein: CASSPPGRGLNQPQHF.